This TCR beta chain was identified in a study of T cells in Graves' hyperthyroidism and ophthalmopathy. Study observations and caveats: Ophthalmopathy could be told apart from stable hyperthyroidism with a 13 V-J model.

This clonotype was recorded many times. The antigen is not known. It was RNA transcripts that yielded the amplified TCR beta CDR3 regions. The HTBI primer set was used in a first-round RT-PCR of the TCR CDR3. Each CDR3 protein gets one entry after TCRdb re-called the multiplex PCR reads with MiXCR. The data hold hundreds of thousands of distinct CDR3 sequences, with roughly 15% observed a single time. The germline gives CDR1 SGHDT, CDR2 YYEEEE. The CDR3 length is 15 residues. V dropped 0 bases and J dropped 6 bases, with 15 bases sitting between them. Sequenced input: blood. The sequence was collected from a woman in her thirties or forties with Graves' hyperthyroidism. V and J are TRBV5-6 and TRBJ1-2, with D perhaps TRBD1 (5 bases). CDR3 sequence reads: CASSLAGPDAHGYTF. CDR3 bases: TGTGCCAGCAGCTTGGCGGGGCCCGATGCCCATGGCTACACCTTC.